The clone carrying this TCR beta chain was seen more than once but under ten times. These data come from a study of OX40 agonist ivuxolimab in advanced cancers. Study as a whole: Ivuxolimab, which is an agonistic anti-OX40 (CD134) antibody, was administered to the patients. Aged about 20 to 80 with a mean of about 63 years, they were around 79% male.

Data came from immunoSEQ multiplex PCR; TCRdb stores just in-frame clones and leaves some out. The table has about 80,000 clones, 80% to 90% seen once. V gave up 0 bases and J gave up 10 bases, with 7 bases separating them. CDR1 is LNHNV and CDR2 is YYDKDF in the germline V gene (reference sequence). The CDR3 is made up of 12 amino acids. The sequence derives from an adult with an advanced solid tumor such as melanoma, head and neck, liver or kidney cancer. The chain combines TRBV15 with TRBJ1-5; D is ambiguous. The material was CD4+ or CD8+ T cells sorted from blood, obtained in a trial of the OX40 agonist ivuxolimab. The CDR3 region has the DNA TGTGCCACCAGCAGAGATAGAGAACCCCAGCATTTT. Translated: CATSRDREPQHF.